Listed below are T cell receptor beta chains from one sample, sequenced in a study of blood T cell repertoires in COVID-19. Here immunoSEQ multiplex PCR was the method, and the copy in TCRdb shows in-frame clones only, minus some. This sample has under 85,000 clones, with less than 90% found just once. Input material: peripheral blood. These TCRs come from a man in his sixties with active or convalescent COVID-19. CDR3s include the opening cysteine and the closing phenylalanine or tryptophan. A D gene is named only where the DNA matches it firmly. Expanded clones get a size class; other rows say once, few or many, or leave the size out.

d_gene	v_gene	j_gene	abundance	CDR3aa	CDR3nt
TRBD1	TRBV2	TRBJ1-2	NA	CARGQGQLNYGYTF	TGTGCCAGAGGACAGGGGCAACTAAACTATGGCTACACCTTC
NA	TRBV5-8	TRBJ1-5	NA	CASSSTEYSNQPQHF	TGTGCCAGCAGCTCGACAGAGTATAGCAATCAGCCCCAGCATTTT
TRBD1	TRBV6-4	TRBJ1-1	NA	CASRRQGNTEAFF	TGTGCCAGCAGAAGACAGGGGAACACTGAAGCTTTCTTT
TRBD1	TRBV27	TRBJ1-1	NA	CASSLHRGTEAFF	TGTGCCAGCAGTTTACACAGGGGCACTGAAGCTTTCTTT
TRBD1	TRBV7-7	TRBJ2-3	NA	CASSLGTGATDTQYF	TGTGCTAGCAGCTTGGGGACAGGGGCGACAGATACGCAGTATTTT
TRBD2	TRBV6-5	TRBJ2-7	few	CASSPPGGWAYEQYF	TGTGCCAGCAGCCCCCCCGGGGGGTGGGCCTACGAGCAGTACTTC
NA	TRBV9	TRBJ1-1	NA	CASSVVPGTEAFF	TGTGCCAGCAGCGTAGTTCCAGGAACTGAAGCTTTCTTT
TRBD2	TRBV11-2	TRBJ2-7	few	CASSLAPSGGAYGEQYF	TGTGCCAGCAGCTTAGCGCCTAGCGGGGGGGCCTATGGCGAGCAGTACTTC
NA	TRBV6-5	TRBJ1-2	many	CASSHYRDHGYTF	TGTGCCAGCAGCCACTACAGGGATCATGGCTACACCTTC
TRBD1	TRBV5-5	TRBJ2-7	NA	CASSGDRAREQYF	TGTGCCAGCAGCGGTGACAGGGCTCGCGAGCAGTACTTC
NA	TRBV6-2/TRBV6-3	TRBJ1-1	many	CASSFGQLNTEAFF	TGTGCCAGCAGTTTCGGACAGTTGAACACTGAAGCTTTCTTT
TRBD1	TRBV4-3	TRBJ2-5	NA	CASSHDYGTGEETQYF	TGCGCCAGCAGCCATGACTACGGGACAGGGGAAGAGACCCAGTACTTC
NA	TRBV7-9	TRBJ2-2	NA	CASSLDQTNTGELFF	TGTGCCAGCAGCTTAGACCAGACGAACACCGGGGAGCTGTTTTTT
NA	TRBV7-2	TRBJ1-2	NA	CASRVGSLGVESYTF	TGTGCCAGCAGGGTAGGGTCTCTAGGGGTTGAGAGCTACACCTTC
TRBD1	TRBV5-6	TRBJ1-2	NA	CASSPGTGQGYTF	TGTGCCAGCAGCCCCGGGACAGGGCAAGGCTACACCTTC
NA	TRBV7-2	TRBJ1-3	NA	CASSLRPGDTIYF	TGTGCCAGCAGCTTGAGGCCTGGTGACACCATATATTTT
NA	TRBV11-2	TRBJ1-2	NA	CASSLVRGRDYGYTF	TGTGCCAGCAGCTTAGTTAGGGGCCGGGACTATGGCTACACCTTC
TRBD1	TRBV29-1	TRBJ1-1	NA	CSVRDRGTEAFF	TGCAGCGTGCGGGACAGGGGCACTGAAGCTTTCTTT
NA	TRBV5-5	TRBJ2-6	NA	CASSSPRTRGSSGANVLTF	TGTGCCAGCAGCTCTCCGAGGACAAGGGGGTCCTCTGGGGCCAACGTCCTGACTTTC
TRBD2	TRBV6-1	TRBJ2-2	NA	CASSEISGEAGELFF	TGTGCCAGCAGTGAAATCAGCGGGGAGGCCGGGGAGCTGTTTTTT
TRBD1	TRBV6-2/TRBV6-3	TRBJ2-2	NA	CASIPRGTGNTGELFF	TGTGCCAGCATCCCACGCGGGACAGGGAACACCGGGGAGCTGTTTTTT
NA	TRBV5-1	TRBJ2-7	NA	CASRLSSSYEQYF	TGCGCCAGCAGGTTAAGTAGCTCCTACGAGCAGTACTTC
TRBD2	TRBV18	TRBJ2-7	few	CASSPPPSGYEQYF	TGTGCCAGCTCACCACCACCTAGCGGGTACGAGCAGTACTTC
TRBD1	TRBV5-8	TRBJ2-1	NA	CASSPRTGRNEQFF	TGTGCCAGCAGCCCCAGGACAGGGCGCAATGAGCAGTTCTTC
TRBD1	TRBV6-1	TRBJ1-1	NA	CASGQGWGTEAFF	TGTGCCAGCGGACAGGGGTGGGGCACTGAAGCTTTCTTT
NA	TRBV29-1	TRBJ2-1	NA	CSVGLNEQFF	TGCAGCGTCGGACTCAATGAGCAGTTCTTC
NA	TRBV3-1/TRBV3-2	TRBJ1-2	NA	CASSQVRVCAYGYTF	TGTGCCAGCAGCCAAGTCAGGGTCTGTGCCTATGGCTACACCTTC
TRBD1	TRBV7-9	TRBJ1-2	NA	CASSLGQGNGYTF	TGTGCCAGCAGCTTAGGACAGGGGAATGGCTACACCTTC
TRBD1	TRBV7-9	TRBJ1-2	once	CASSLETGPNYGYTF	TGTGCCAGCAGCTTAGAGACAGGGCCTAACTATGGCTACACCTTC
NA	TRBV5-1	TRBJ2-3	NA	CASSSRGASLEYF	TGCGCCAGCAGCTCGAGAGGCGCCTCCCTGGAGTATTTT
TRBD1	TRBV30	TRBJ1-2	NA	CAWRNRDRGPNYGYTF	TGTGCCTGGAGAAATCGGGACAGGGGTCCCAACTATGGCTACACCTTC
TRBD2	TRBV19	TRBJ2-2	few	CASSKLRGGVAGELFF	TGTGCCAGTTCCAAGTTGAGGGGAGGGGTCGCCGGGGAGCTGTTTTTT
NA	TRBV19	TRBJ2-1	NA	CASNGRVLYNEQFF	TGTGCCAGTAATGGCAGGGTGCTCTACAATGAGCAGTTCTTC
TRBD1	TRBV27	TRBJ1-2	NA	CASSPYPRTGGDGYTF	TGTGCCAGCAGTCCCTACCCCCGGACAGGGGGCGATGGCTACACCTTC
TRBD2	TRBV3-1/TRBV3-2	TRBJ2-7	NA	CASSLGGGTYEQYF	TGTGCCAGCAGCCTGGGGGGGGGTACCTACGAGCAGTACTTC
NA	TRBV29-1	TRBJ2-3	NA	CSAEALDTQYF	TGCAGCGCTGAAGCCCTAGATACGCAGTATTTT
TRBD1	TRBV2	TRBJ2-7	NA	CASRGPGQGPREQYF	TGTGCCAGCAGGGGGCCGGGACAGGGTCCCCGGGAGCAGTACTTC
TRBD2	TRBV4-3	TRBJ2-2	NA	CASSQGASGVNTGELFF	TGCGCCAGCAGCCAAGGGGCTAGCGGAGTGAACACCGGGGAGCTGTTTTTT
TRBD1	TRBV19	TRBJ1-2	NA	CASSITGQGATSNYGYTF	TGTGCCAGTAGTATAACCGGACAGGGCGCAACCTCAAACTATGGCTACACCTTC